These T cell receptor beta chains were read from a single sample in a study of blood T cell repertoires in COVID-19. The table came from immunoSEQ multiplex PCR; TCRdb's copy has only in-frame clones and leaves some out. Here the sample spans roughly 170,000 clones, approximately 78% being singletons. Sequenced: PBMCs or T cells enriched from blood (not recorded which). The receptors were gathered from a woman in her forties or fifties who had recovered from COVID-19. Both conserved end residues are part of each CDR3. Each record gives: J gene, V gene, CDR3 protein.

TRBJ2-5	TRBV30	CALRVLQETQYF
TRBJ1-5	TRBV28	CASSRTVNQPQHF
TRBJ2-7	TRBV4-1	CASSQGAGVAGSLNRYF
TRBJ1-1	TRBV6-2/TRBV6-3	CASSYWGRDTEAFF
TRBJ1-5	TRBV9	CASRPEARASNQPQHF
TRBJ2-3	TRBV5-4	CASSPVAGKSTDTQYF
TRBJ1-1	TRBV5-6	CASSIRRGTEAFF
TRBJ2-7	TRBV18	CASSPRLAGRNEQYF
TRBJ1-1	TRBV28	CASNDQVSEAFF
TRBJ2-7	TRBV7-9	CASSLGGAEQYF
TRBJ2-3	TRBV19	CASRLGDTQYF
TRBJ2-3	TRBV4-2	CASRTSGASTDTQYF
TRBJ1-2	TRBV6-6	CASSPNLGTGEGYTF
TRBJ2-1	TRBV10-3	CAISETSGSYNEQFF
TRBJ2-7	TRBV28	CASSLGRLPGYEQYF
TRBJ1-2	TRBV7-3	CASSLQGAGGYTF
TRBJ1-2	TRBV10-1	CASSPGGNYGYTF
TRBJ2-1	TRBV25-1	CASSDSSVRAGGYNEQFF
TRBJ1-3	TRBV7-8	CASSLTRSGNTIYF
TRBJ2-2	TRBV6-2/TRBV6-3	CASSLNRDYYGELFF
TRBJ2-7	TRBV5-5	CASSLVGTSGYEQYF
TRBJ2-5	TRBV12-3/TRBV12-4	CASSSDTKTQYF
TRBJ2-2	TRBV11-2	CASSLGGLARGGELFF
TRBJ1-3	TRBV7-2	CASSLALSRWNTIYF
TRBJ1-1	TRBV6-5	CASSYRGSNTEAFF
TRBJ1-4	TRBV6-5	CASSWQGGEKLFF
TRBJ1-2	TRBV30	CAWSVGGQIYGYTF
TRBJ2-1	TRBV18	CASSQPGLAGLSSYNEQFF
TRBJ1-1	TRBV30	CAWTRGFTEAFF
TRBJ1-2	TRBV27	CASSFSTGGYGYTF
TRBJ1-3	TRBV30	CAWSWPSSGNTIYF
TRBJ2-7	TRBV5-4	CASSLVAGGSYEQYF
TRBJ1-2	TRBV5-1	CASSVDSYGYTF
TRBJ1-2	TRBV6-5	CASSKQGGANYGYTF
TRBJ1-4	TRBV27	CASSLSPRGTEKLFF
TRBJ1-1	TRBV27	CATRKRVNTEAFF
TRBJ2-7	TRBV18	CASSPPGLAGEQYF